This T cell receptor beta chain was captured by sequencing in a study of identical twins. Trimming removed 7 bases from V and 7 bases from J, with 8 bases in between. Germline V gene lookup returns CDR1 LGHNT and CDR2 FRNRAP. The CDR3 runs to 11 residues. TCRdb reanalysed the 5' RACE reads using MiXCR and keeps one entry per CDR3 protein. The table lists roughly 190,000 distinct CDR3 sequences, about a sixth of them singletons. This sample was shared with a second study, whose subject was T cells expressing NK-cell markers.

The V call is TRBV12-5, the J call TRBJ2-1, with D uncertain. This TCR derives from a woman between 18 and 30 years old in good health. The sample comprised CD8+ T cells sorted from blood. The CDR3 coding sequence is TGTGCTAGTGCCGCCCATAATGAGCAGTTCTTC. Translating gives CASAAHNEQFF.